Presented here are 2 T cell receptor beta chains from one specimen sequenced in a study of cytomegalovirus exposure and HLA in healthy donors. Use of 60 Vbeta and 13 Jbeta primers characterized the PCR. Clones were read by immunoSEQ multiplex PCR, and TCRdb kept only the in-frame ones, dropping some. Found here are 150,000 to 200,000 clones, almost 80% of them singletons; the top ten hold over 12%. The sample consisted of PBMCs. The source is a man in his fifties or sixties in good health and CMV-seropositive.

The genes are TRBV5-1 and TRBJ1-1, with 7 bases matching TRBD1. V gave up 2 bases and J gave up 0 bases; unmatched junction bases: 4. This CDR3 spans 15 amino acids. CDR1 is SGHRS and CDR2 is YFSETQ in the germline V gene. CDR3 DNA sequence: TGCGCCAGCAGCTTAACGGGACAGATGAACACTGAAGCTTTCTTT. Its translation is CASSLTGQMNTEAFF. Combining the CDR3 with reference TRBV5-1 and TRBJ1-1 gives the whole variable domain KAGVTQTPRYLIKTRGQQVTLSCSPISGHRSVSWYQQTPGQGLQFLFEYFSETQRNKGNFPGRFSGRQFSNSRSEMNVSTLELGDSALYLCASSLTGQMNTEAFFGQGTRLTVV.

This rearrangement joins TRBV6-5 to TRBJ1-4; 11 positions match TRBD1. CDR1 is MNHEY and CDR2 is SVGAGI in the germline V gene. Trimming took 6 bases from V and 8 from J; bases not matched to a gene: 8. There are 15 residues in the CDR3. The CDR3: CASRPGQGAREKLFF. The CDR3 DNA follows: TGTGCCAGCAGACCAGGACAGGGGGCGAGAGAAAAACTGTTTTTT.